Sequencing of this T cell receptor beta chain was carried out in a study of graft-versus-host responses after intestinal transplantation. V lost 5 bases, J lost 4 bases, and 17 bases lay in between. CDR1 and CDR2 (germline): SEHNR, FQNEAQ (reference sequence). The CDR3 runs to 15 residues. Profiled with immunoSEQ multiplex PCR; TCRdb holds only in-frame clones, not every one. This sample has 75,000 to 100,000 clones; roughly 82% occur once, and the top ten carry more than 1.4%. Only one count was recorded for this clone. The chain recombines TRBV7-9 with TRBJ2-5; D may be TRBD2 (6 bases). The sequencing here drew on PBMCs, taken 255 days after intestinal transplant. The sequence derives from a human patient who received an intestinal transplant, so some T cells may come from the graft donor. The CDR3 DNA reads as TGTGCCAGCAGCCCGGGGGACCAGCTGGGAGAGACCCAGTACTTC. Translating it yields CASSPGDQLGETQYF.